This is a list of T cell receptor beta chains from one sample in a study of high-grade serous ovarian cancer treatment subgroups. Profiling relied on immunoSEQ multiplex PCR, and the TCRdb table lists in-frame clones only, not all of them. The sample lists nearly 8,000 clones, under 80% occurring once. What was sequenced was tumor tissue. All receptors come from a human donor with high-grade serous ovarian cancer. Both conserved end residues are part of each CDR3. Fields, in order: V gene, J gene, CDR3 protein.

TRBV6-5	TRBJ1-2	CASSYWDSGGYTF
TRBV6-1	TRBJ2-3	CASSDPRGRGTNTQYF
TRBV6-6	TRBJ1-2	CASNKNWLGGYTF
TRBV4-3	TRBJ1-2	CASSQEGVSGYTF
TRBV11-3	TRBJ1-3	CASSFATSGNTIYF
TRBV19	TRBJ1-1	CASSIGSNVWGDLIEAFF
TRBV5-4	NA	CASSLGGFRPYEQYF
TRBV19	TRBJ1-1	CASRTGTVEAFF
TRBV18	TRBJ2-1	CASSLRPSGLADLGNEQFF
TRBV27	TRBJ2-6	CASSPRISGAGANVLTF
TRBV29-1	TRBJ1-1	CSVQPGSMNTEAFF
TRBV5-1	TRBJ1-1	CASRNGQGENTEAFF
TRBV5-5	TRBJ2-5	CASSFTAETQYF
TRBV9	TRBJ1-2	CASSESGLNGYTF
TRBV15	TRBJ1-5	CATSREQPNQPQHF
TRBV7-2	TRBJ1-2	CASSVATGAGGYTF
TRBV28	TRBJ2-5	CASSLPAETQYF
TRBV29-1	NA	CSAVMGLAGYEQYF
TRBV10-3	TRBJ1-4	CAINESRGTTPNEKLFF
TRBV25-1	TRBJ2-1	CASIADRSYNEQFF
TRBV5-1	NA	CASSLAPGNSYEQYF
TRBV4-1	TRBJ2-1	CASSQGRLAFEQFF
TRBV6-6	TRBJ2-5	CASSLTLGETQYF
TRBV10-3	TRBJ1-1	CAIRPGLNTEAFF
TRBV5-5	TRBJ2-1	CASSLAGGRAYNEQFF
TRBV5-1	TRBJ1-5	CASSPDSRNQPQHF
TRBV14	TRBJ2-3	CASSRDLLSTDTQYF
TRBV5-1	TRBJ1-4	CASSLAATGYEKLFF
TRBV11-3	TRBJ2-5	CASSPRTGETQYF
TRBV6-4	TRBJ1-2	CASSGQGGGYTF
TRBV28	TRBJ2-1	CASSSSGTSAYNEQFF
TRBV28	TRBJ2-7	CASGRTLGRQYF
TRBV7-8	TRBJ2-1	CASSLTLATSNEQFF
TRBV7-2	TRBJ2-7	CASSLSGQGYEQYF